This is a list of T cell receptor beta chains from one sample in a study of Ad26.COV2.S vaccination and SARS-CoV-2 variants. Repertoires were generated with immunoSEQ multiplex PCR, while TCRdb's copy carries only in-frame clones and drops some. The sample lists about 400,000 clones, 89% seen once, with approximately 1.9% in the top ten. Sequencing used peripheral blood, obtained in a trial of Ad26.COV2.S vaccine versus placebo. Every receptor here comes from a person aged 18-60 years who received the Ad26.COV2.S COVID-19 vaccine or a placebo. Both conserved end residues are part of each CDR3. A D gene is named only where the DNA matches it firmly. Clone size is stated in some rows and not others, as once, few, many or a class when expanded.

v_gene: TRBV19; j_gene: TRBJ1-2; abundance: .; d_gene: .; CDR3nt: TGTGCCAGTAGTGCCGCTACAGGGTCAGGCGGTGGCTACACCTTC; CDR3aa: CASSAATGSGGGYTF
v_gene: TRBV19; j_gene: TRBJ1-5; abundance: .; d_gene: .; CDR3nt: TGTGCCAGTAGTAAGGGAGGCGGGCAGCCCCAGCATTTT; CDR3aa: CASSKGGGQPQHF
v_gene: TRBV10-3; j_gene: TRBJ1-1; abundance: .; d_gene: TRBD1; CDR3nt: TGTGCCATCAGTGGACAGGGGAGAAGGACTGAAGCTTTCTTT; CDR3aa: CAISGQGRRTEAFF
v_gene: TRBV7-9; j_gene: TRBJ2-7; abundance: .; d_gene: .; CDR3nt: TGTGCCAGCAGCCCGTTGGACAGTGACCGGGTCTACGAGCAGTACTTC; CDR3aa: CASSPLDSDRVYEQYF
v_gene: TRBV7-7; j_gene: TRBJ2-5; abundance: .; d_gene: TRBD1; CDR3nt: TGTGCTAGCAGCTTACGGGCAGGGGGTATCCAAGAGACCCAGTACTTC; CDR3aa: CASSLRAGGIQETQYF
v_gene: TRBV11-3; j_gene: TRBJ2-3; abundance: .; d_gene: TRBD2; CDR3nt: TGTGCCAGCAGCTTAGGCGTGGTAGCGGGCCAATTGTGGGATACGCAGTATTTT; CDR3aa: CASSLGVVAGQLWDTQYF
v_gene: TRBV9; j_gene: TRBJ2-1; abundance: .; d_gene: TRBD2; CDR3nt: TGTGCCAGCAGCGCCGGGACTAGCGGGAGCAATGAGCAGTTCTTC; CDR3aa: CASSAGTSGSNEQFF
v_gene: TRBV4-3; j_gene: TRBJ1-2; abundance: .; d_gene: .; CDR3nt: TGCGCCAGCAGCCAAGATCCCAGCCCCCGAGGGTATGGCTACACCTTC; CDR3aa: CASSQDPSPRGYGYTF
v_gene: TRBV7-2; j_gene: TRBJ2-7; abundance: .; d_gene: .; CDR3nt: TGTGCCAGCAGCTTAGCTCGCTCCTACGAGCAGTACTTC; CDR3aa: CASSLARSYEQYF
v_gene: TRBV5-6; j_gene: TRBJ1-6; abundance: few; d_gene: TRBD1; CDR3nt: TGTGCCAGCAGCGCTAGCCTGAGGGGGCCCTCCTATAATTCACCCCTCCACTTT; CDR3aa: CASSASLRGPSYNSPLHF
v_gene: TRBV10-2; j_gene: TRBJ2-2; abundance: .; d_gene: .; CDR3nt: TGCGCCAGCAGTCCCGTAGCGCACACCGGGGAGCTGTTTTTT; CDR3aa: CASSPVAHTGELFF
v_gene: TRBV28; j_gene: TRBJ1-2; abundance: .; d_gene: TRBD1; CDR3nt: TGTGCCAGCAGTTTATTCGGGGGACAGAACTATGGCTACACCTTC; CDR3aa: CASSLFGGQNYGYTF
v_gene: TRBV7-9; j_gene: TRBJ2-7; abundance: .; d_gene: .; CDR3nt: TGTGCCAGCAGCCTCCATACTGTGCAGTACTTC; CDR3aa: CASSLHTVQYF
v_gene: TRBV6-5; j_gene: TRBJ2-3; abundance: .; d_gene: .; CDR3nt: TGTGCCAGCACCGAAATTCTGGATAGCACAGATACGCAGTATTTT; CDR3aa: CASTEILDSTDTQYF
v_gene: TRBV5-4; j_gene: TRBJ2-1; abundance: .; d_gene: .; CDR3nt: TGTGCCAGCAGCTTGGTTAGTACGACAGTTGAGTTCTTC; CDR3aa: CASSLVSTTVEFF
v_gene: TRBV12-2; j_gene: TRBJ2-1; abundance: .; d_gene: .; CDR3nt: TGTGCAAGTCGCGCCTCTACCCTCCGGGACAGGGATGAGTGTGAGCAGTTCTTC; CDR3aa: CASRASTLRDRDECEQFF
v_gene: TRBV30; j_gene: TRBJ2-3; abundance: .; d_gene: TRBD2; CDR3nt: TGTGCCTGGAGTGGCTTGAGACTAGCGGCAACAGATACGCAGTATTTT; CDR3aa: CAWSGLRLAATDTQYF
v_gene: TRBV14; j_gene: TRBJ1-1; abundance: .; d_gene: .; CDR3nt: TGTGCCAGCAGCCTCGGAAGGCGTGGCACTGAAGCTTTCTTT; CDR3aa: CASSLGRRGTEAFF
v_gene: TRBV5-1; j_gene: TRBJ2-5; abundance: once; d_gene: TRBD1; CDR3nt: TGCGCCAGCAGCTCCGGGACAGGGCACGAGACCCAGTACTTC; CDR3aa: CASSSGTGHETQYF
v_gene: TRBV5-1; j_gene: TRBJ2-7; abundance: .; d_gene: TRBD2; CDR3nt: TGCGCCAGCAGCTTAACACCGGGACAGGGTGGACTAGCGGGAGCGTCGTGGCAGTACTTC; CDR3aa: CASSLTPGQGGLAGASWQYF
v_gene: TRBV11-3; j_gene: TRBJ2-2; abundance: .; d_gene: TRBD1; CDR3nt: TGTGCCAGCAGTCGACAGGGCCAGTCCGGGGAGCTGTTTTTT; CDR3aa: CASSRQGQSGELFF
v_gene: TRBV5-1; j_gene: TRBJ2-7; abundance: .; d_gene: TRBD1; CDR3nt: TGCGCCAGCAGCTTGGCCACCGGACAGGGGGCATCCTACGAGCAGTACTTC; CDR3aa: CASSLATGQGASYEQYF
v_gene: TRBV28; j_gene: TRBJ2-7; abundance: .; d_gene: .; CDR3nt: TGTGCCAGCACGGACCTCGACGAGCAGTACTTC; CDR3aa: CASTDLDEQYF
v_gene: TRBV6-4; j_gene: TRBJ1-1; abundance: .; d_gene: .; CDR3nt: TGTGCCAGCAGTAGGGGGGGGAACACTGAAGCTTTCTTT; CDR3aa: CASSRGGNTEAFF
v_gene: TRBV27; j_gene: TRBJ2-7; abundance: few; d_gene: .; CDR3nt: TGTGCCAGCAGTCCCCCAGGGTGGACCTCCTACGAGCAGTACTTC; CDR3aa: CASSPPGWTSYEQYF
v_gene: TRBV29-1; j_gene: TRBJ1-5; abundance: .; d_gene: TRBD1; CDR3nt: TGCAGCGTTGATGGGACAGGGGGCGACGGCAATCAGCCCCAGCATTTT; CDR3aa: CSVDGTGGDGNQPQHF
v_gene: TRBV5-6; j_gene: TRBJ2-1; abundance: .; d_gene: TRBD2; CDR3nt: TGTGCCAGCAGCTTGCCGGGACTAGCGGGAGCCCCCAATGAGCAGTTCTTC; CDR3aa: CASSLPGLAGAPNEQFF
v_gene: TRBV2; j_gene: TRBJ2-1; abundance: .; d_gene: .; CDR3nt: TGTGCCAGCAGTGTTACGGGCAATGAGCAGTTCTTC; CDR3aa: CASSVTGNEQFF
v_gene: TRBV30; j_gene: TRBJ2-7; abundance: .; d_gene: TRBD1; CDR3nt: TGTGCCTGGAGTTGGGCAGGGGGCTACGAGCAGTACTTC; CDR3aa: CAWSWAGGYEQYF
v_gene: TRBV28; j_gene: TRBJ2-7; abundance: few; d_gene: .; CDR3nt: TGTGCCAGCAGTCCGACGTGGGGGGAGCAGTACTTC; CDR3aa: CASSPTWGEQYF
v_gene: TRBV10-2; j_gene: TRBJ2-7; abundance: .; d_gene: .; CDR3nt: TGCGCCAGCAGGGGGGCGACCGTTCCCGAGCAGTACTTC; CDR3aa: CASRGATVPEQYF
v_gene: TRBV6-5; j_gene: TRBJ1-5; abundance: few; d_gene: .; CDR3nt: TGTGCCAGCAGCGGGACGGGCAATCAGCCCCAGCATTTT; CDR3aa: CASSGTGNQPQHF
v_gene: TRBV15; j_gene: TRBJ2-5; abundance: .; d_gene: .; CDR3nt: TGTGCCACCAGCAGAGTCCCAGAAATGGTGGAGACCCAGTACTTC; CDR3aa: CATSRVPEMVETQYF
v_gene: TRBV5-1; j_gene: TRBJ2-7; abundance: .; d_gene: .; CDR3nt: TGCGCCAGCAGCTTGGTCCAGGGTTTGGGCGAGCAGTACTTC; CDR3aa: CASSLVQGLGEQYF
v_gene: TRBV28; j_gene: TRBJ2-1; abundance: .; d_gene: .; CDR3nt: TGTGCCAGCGGGGGACTTTCCTACAATGAGCAGTTCTTC; CDR3aa: CASGGLSYNEQFF
v_gene: TRBV7-9; j_gene: TRBJ2-1; abundance: .; d_gene: .; CDR3nt: TGTGCCAGCAGCTCAAGTCGGGGCGCGGAAGGGAGTGAGCAGTTCTTC; CDR3aa: CASSSSRGAEGSEQFF
v_gene: TRBV5-4; j_gene: TRBJ1-5; abundance: .; d_gene: .; CDR3nt: TGTGCCACTTACCGGGAGGGGGGCAATCAGCCCCAGCATTTT; CDR3aa: CATYREGGNQPQHF
v_gene: TRBV15; j_gene: TRBJ2-1; abundance: .; d_gene: TRBD2; CDR3nt: TGTGCCACCAGCAGGACTAGCGGGAGCGTCAGTGAGCAGTTCTTC; CDR3aa: CATSRTSGSVSEQFF
v_gene: TRBV5-6; j_gene: TRBJ2-3; abundance: .; d_gene: TRBD1; CDR3nt: TGTGCCAGCAGCTTGGACAGGGGGCCCCACACAGATACGCAGTATTTT; CDR3aa: CASSLDRGPHTDTQYF
v_gene: TRBV29-1; j_gene: TRBJ1-1; abundance: .; d_gene: .; CDR3nt: TGCAGCGTTGAGTCGCTGACCGTAGAAGCTTTCTTT; CDR3aa: CSVESLTVEAFF
v_gene: TRBV7-2; j_gene: TRBJ2-1; abundance: .; d_gene: .; CDR3nt: TGTGCCAGCAGCTTAGACTGGCGGGTAGGCAATGAGCAGTTCTTC; CDR3aa: CASSLDWRVGNEQFF
v_gene: TRBV27; j_gene: TRBJ2-3; abundance: .; d_gene: TRBD2; CDR3nt: TGTGCCAGCAGTTTCGGGGGGAGCGCAGATACGCAGTATTTT; CDR3aa: CASSFGGSADTQYF
v_gene: TRBV3-1/TRBV3-2; j_gene: TRBJ1-2; abundance: once; d_gene: .; CDR3nt: TGTGCCAGCAGCCACGCTAGGACCGCTGGCTACACCTTC; CDR3aa: CASSHARTAGYTF
v_gene: TRBV6-5; j_gene: TRBJ2-5; abundance: .; d_gene: .; CDR3nt: TGTGCCAGCAGCCTTGAGGGGATGCGTCAAGAGACCCAGTACTTC; CDR3aa: CASSLEGMRQETQYF
v_gene: TRBV11-3; j_gene: TRBJ1-6; abundance: .; d_gene: .; CDR3nt: TGTGCCAGCAGCTTCCAGGATAATTCACCCCTCCACTTT; CDR3aa: CASSFQDNSPLHF
v_gene: TRBV7-2; j_gene: TRBJ2-5; abundance: .; d_gene: .; CDR3nt: TGTGCCAGCAGCTTAGAGGGGACGCAAGAGACCCAGTACTTC; CDR3aa: CASSLEGTQETQYF
v_gene: TRBV5-1; j_gene: TRBJ2-2; abundance: .; d_gene: .; CDR3nt: TGCGCCAGCAGCTTTAGGGGGAATCTGAACACCGGGGAGCTGTTTTTT; CDR3aa: CASSFRGNLNTGELFF